This TCR beta chain was obtained from a study of shared clonotypes between healthy human individuals. The authors loaded 200 ng DNA, some 32,000 T cell genomes, into sorted-subset replicate PCRs. Sequencing was performed with immunoSEQ multiplex PCR; in TCRdb, only in-frame clones are kept and a portion is missing. This sample has just over 2,000,000 clones, with over 85% found just once. V trimming: 6 bases; J trimming: 11 bases; junction bases outside the gene matches: 8. CDR3 length equals 14 residues. In germline, CDR1 is SNHLY, CDR2 FYNNEI. Source material: naive CD4+ T cells sorted from blood. Subset of the sample: CD45RA+ positively selected. The TCR comes from a man younger than 35 in good health. The rearrangement joins TRBV2 to TRBJ1-6; TRBD1 aligns across 9 bases. CDR3 sequence: CASRGTGTRPPLHF. CDR3 nucleotide sequence: TGTGCCAGCAGAGGGACAGGGACCAGGCCACCCCTCCACTTT.